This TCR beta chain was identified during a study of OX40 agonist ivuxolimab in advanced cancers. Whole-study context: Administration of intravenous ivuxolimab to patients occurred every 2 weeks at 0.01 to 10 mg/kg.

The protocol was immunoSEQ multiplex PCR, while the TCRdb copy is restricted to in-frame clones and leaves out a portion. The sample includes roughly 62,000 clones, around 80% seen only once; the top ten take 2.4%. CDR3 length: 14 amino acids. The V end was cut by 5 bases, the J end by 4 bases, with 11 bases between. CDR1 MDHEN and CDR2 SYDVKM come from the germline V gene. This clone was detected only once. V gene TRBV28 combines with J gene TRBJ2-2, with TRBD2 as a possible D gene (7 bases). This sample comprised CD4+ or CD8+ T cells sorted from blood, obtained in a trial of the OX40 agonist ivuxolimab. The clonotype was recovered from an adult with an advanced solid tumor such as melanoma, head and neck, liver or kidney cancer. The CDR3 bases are TGTGCCAGCAGTAACAGGGAGGGCACCGGGGAGCTGTTTTTT. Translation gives CASSNREGTGELFF.